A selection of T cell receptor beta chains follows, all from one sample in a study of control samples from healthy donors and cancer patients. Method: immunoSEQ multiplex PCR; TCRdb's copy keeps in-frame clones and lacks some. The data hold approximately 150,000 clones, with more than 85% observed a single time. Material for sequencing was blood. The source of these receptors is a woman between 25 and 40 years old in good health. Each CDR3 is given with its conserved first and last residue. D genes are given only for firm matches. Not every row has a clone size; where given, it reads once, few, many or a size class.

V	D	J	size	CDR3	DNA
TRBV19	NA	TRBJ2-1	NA	CASSFRPDSYNEQFF	TGTGCCAGTAGTTTCCGGCCCGACTCCTACAATGAGCAGTTCTTC
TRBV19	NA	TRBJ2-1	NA	CASSPPAGRSYNEQFF	TGTGCCAGTAGTCCGCCCGCGGGGCGGAGCTACAATGAGCAGTTCTTC
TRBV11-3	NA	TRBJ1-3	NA	CASSSGGGSGNTIYF	TGTGCCAGCAGCTCGGGAGGAGGGTCTGGAAACACCATATATTTT
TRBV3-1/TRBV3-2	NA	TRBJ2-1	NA	CASSQVSGTRDEQFF	TGTGCCAGCAGCCAAGTCTCCGGGACCCGTGATGAGCAGTTCTTC
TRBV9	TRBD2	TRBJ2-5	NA	CASSVAGASGSRETQYF	TGTGCCAGCAGCGTAGCTGGGGCTAGCGGGAGCAGGGAGACCCAGTACTTC
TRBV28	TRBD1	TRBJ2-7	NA	CASIPLGGQDSYEQYF	TGTGCCAGCATTCCTCTCGGAGGACAGGACTCCTACGAGCAGTACTTC
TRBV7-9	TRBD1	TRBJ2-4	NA	CASSLIPADRGLVEDIQYF	TGTGCCAGCAGCTTAATTCCCGCGGACAGGGGGTTGGTTGAGGACATTCAGTACTTC
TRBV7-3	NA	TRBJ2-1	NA	CASSPIGPYNEQFF	TGTGCCAGCAGCCCCATCGGGCCCTACAATGAGCAGTTCTTC
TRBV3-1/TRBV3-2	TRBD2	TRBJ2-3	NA	CASSQAKLAGTDTQYF	TGTGCCAGCAGCCAAGCGAAACTAGCGGGCACAGATACGCAGTATTTT
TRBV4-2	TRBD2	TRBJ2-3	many	CASSHGLAGGPSTDTQYF	TGTGCCAGCAGCCACGGACTAGCGGGAGGGCCGAGCACAGATACGCAGTATTTT
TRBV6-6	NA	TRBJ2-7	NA	CASSFDGGSSYEQYF	TGTGCCAGCAGTTTCGACGGGGGATCCTCCTACGAGCAGTACTTC
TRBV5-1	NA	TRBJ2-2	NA	CASSLRANTGELFF	TGCGCCAGCAGCTTGCGGGCCAACACCGGGGAGCTGTTTTTT
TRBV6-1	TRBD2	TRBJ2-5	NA	CASSEREGVWGTQYF	TGTGCCAGCAGTGAAAGGGAGGGTGTCTGGGGGACCCAGTACTTC
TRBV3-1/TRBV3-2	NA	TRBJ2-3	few	CASSQITSSGADTQYF	TGTGCCAGCAGCCAAATTACTAGCTCGGGGGCGGATACGCAGTATTTT
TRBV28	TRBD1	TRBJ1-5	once	CASSTTTGGDQPQHF	TGTGCCAGCAGTACGACGACAGGGGGCGATCAGCCCCAGCATTTT
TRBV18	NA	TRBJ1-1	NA	CASSPSSGGTMNTEAFF	TGTGCCAGCTCACCGTCGAGTGGAGGGACCATGAACACTGAAGCTTTCTTT
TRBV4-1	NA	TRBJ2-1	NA	CASSPIGLPYNEQFF	TGCGCCAGCAGCCCTATAGGACTTCCGTACAATGAGCAGTTCTTC
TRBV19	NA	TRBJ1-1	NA	CASTIGRFANTEAFF	TGTGCCAGTACTATCGGCAGGTTTGCGAACACTGAAGCTTTCTTT
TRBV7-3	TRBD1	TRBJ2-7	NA	CASSLTWDRFAYEQYF	TGTGCCAGCAGCTTAACGTGGGACAGGTTTGCTTACGAGCAGTACTTC
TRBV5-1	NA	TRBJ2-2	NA	CASSLEGAGTGELFF	TGCGCCAGCAGCTTGGAGGGAGCGGGCACCGGGGAGCTGTTTTTT
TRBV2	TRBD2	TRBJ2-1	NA	CAIHSGSSYNEQFF	TGTGCCATCCATAGCGGGAGCTCCTACAATGAGCAGTTCTTC
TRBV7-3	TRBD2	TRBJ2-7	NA	CASSALAGVRYEQYF	TGTGCCAGCAGCGCACTAGCGGGAGTAAGGTACGAGCAGTACTTC
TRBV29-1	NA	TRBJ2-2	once	CSVGSGELFF	TGCAGCGTCGGCTCCGGGGAGCTGTTTTTT
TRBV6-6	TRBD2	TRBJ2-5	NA	CASSYPSGTRGETQYF	TGTGCCAGCAGTTACCCATCCGGGACTAGAGGAGAGACCCAGTACTTC
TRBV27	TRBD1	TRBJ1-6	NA	CASSILGQGPHYNSPLHF	TGTGCCAGCAGTATCCTGGGACAGGGACCTCACTATAATTCACCCCTCCACTTT
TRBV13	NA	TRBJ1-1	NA	CASSSDANTEAFF	TGTGCCAGCAGCTCGGACGCCAACACTGAAGCTTTCTTT
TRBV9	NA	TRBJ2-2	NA	CASSVGVMNTGELFF	TGTGCCAGCAGCGTAGGGGTCATGAACACCGGGGAGCTGTTTTTT
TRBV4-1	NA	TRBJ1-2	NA	CASSQEEGTNYGYTF	TGCGCCAGCAGCCAAGAGGAGGGGACGAACTATGGCTACACCTTC
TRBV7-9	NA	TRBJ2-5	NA	CASSPGSGGETQYF	TGTGCCAGCAGCCCGGGGTCTGGGGGAGAGACCCAGTACTTC
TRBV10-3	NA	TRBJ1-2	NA	CATSESQGNYGYTF	TGTGCCACCAGTGAGTCCCAGGGGAACTATGGCTACACCTTC
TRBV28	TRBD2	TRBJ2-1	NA	CASSTRQGAKGLAGGLFF	TGTGCCAGCAGTACCCGACAGGGGGCTAAGGGACTAGCGGGAGGGCTGTTCTTC
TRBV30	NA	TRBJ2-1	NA	CAWTLSGIGDNEQFF	TGTGCCTGGACTCTATCAGGGATCGGGGACAATGAGCAGTTCTTC